This T cell receptor (beta chain) originates from a study of T cell responses to AZD1222 COVID-19 vaccine. This CDR3 is built from 14 residues. V lost 3 bases and J lost 1, with 8 bases in between. In germline, CDR1 is SGDLS, CDR2 YYNGEE. Overall study findings and caveats: Regions 160-218 and 743-854 dominated among vaccine-associated CD4 TCRs spanning spike.

On this clone itself: The antigen remains unidentified.

Assay used: immunoSEQ multiplex PCR; TCRdb lists only in-frame clones, some missing. This repertoire shows 100,000 to 110,000 clones, around 87% found once; its top ten account for 4% to 4.5%. The rearrangement joins TRBV9 to TRBJ1-5, with D possibly matching TRBD1 (6 bases). The sequencing here drew on peripheral blood, taken on day 0 of MenACWY control vaccination. The clonotype was recovered from an adult in good health. The CDR3 loop is CASSARGSNQPQHF. The CDR3 DNA follows: TGTGCCAGCAGCGCAAGGGGGAGCAATCAGCCCCAGCATTTT.